This is a list of T cell receptor beta chains from one sample in a study of T cells expressing NK-cell markers. Using the 5' RACE reads, TCRdb records one entry per CDR3 protein without DNA. The sample totals some 150,000 distinct CDR3 sequences; its top ten clones hold approximately 12%. The sequenced material came from blood T cells: a sorted CD56 or NKG2C T cell subset, CD4+ or CD8+ T cells, or bulk PBMC T cells (not recorded which). The receptor source for this set is a man in his late teens or twenties in good health. CDR3s include the opening cysteine and the closing phenylalanine or tryptophan.

TRBJ1-5,TRBV27,CASSLFSSGTDQPQHF
TRBJ2-7,TRBV20-1,CSARDRTGTYEQYF
TRBJ2-5,TRBV15,CATSRGGTLKTQYF
TRBJ2-2,TRBV7-3,CASGAGPGELFF
TRBJ1-3,TRBV6-1,CASRLGSRSGNTIYF
TRBJ1-1,TRBV27,CASRSRDPLNTEAFF
TRBJ2-1,TRBV19,CASSTGQGYNEQFF
TRBJ2-1,TRBV7-9,CASSPLPGESYNEQFF
TRBJ2-2,TRBV19,CASSSLTGPGELFF
TRBJ2-2,TRBV6-6,CASRYSGELFF